This T cell receptor (beta chain) was sequenced for a study of cytomegalovirus exposure and HLA in healthy donors. The V end was cut by 7 bases, the J end by 9 bases, with 16 bases between. In germline, CDR1 is SEHNR, CDR2 FQNEAQ (reference sequence). The CDR3 extends over 13 amino acids. Method: immunoSEQ multiplex PCR; TCRdb's copy keeps in-frame clones and lacks some. The repertoire includes just under 75,000 clones, roughly 93% of them detected once, and roughly 3.2% sits in the top ten. The sample consisted of PBMCs. This clonotype was obtained from a young woman in good health and CMV-seropositive. The chain has TRBV7-9 and TRBJ2-1, with D possibly being TRBD1 (6 bases). The CDR3 bases are TGTGCCAGCACCCTAACAGGGATAGGTGAGCAGTTCTTC. Translation: CASTLTGIGEQFF. The whole variable domain, remainder taken from reference TRBV7-9 and TRBJ2-1, is DTGVSQNPRHKITKRGQNVTFRCDPISEHNRLYWYRQTLGQGPEFLTYFQNEAQLEKSRLLSDRFSAERPKGSFSTLEIQRTEQGDSAMYLCASTLTGIGEQFFGPGTRLTVL.